The subject of this entry is one TCR beta chain. What this receptor recognizes is not known. It has no much larger one-base neighbor in the sample; base qualities were not kept. TCRbeta CDR3 regions were amplified from genomic DNA by means of the immunoSEQ Assay, a bias-controlled multiplex PCR. The study's processing was this. Within the assay, amplification of reference gene primers was used to estimate how many nucleated cells each sample contained. To quantify the absolute abundance of each unique TCRbeta CDR3 rearrangement, sequence reads were collapsed and filtered. For each sample, productive Simpson clonality was calculated as the square root of Simpson's diversity index over productive rearrangements. Here the immuneACCESS table is served through TCRdb, limited to in-frame sequences with V and J called. Missing clones are a known gap in these copies; in checked studies unresolved V genes cover under half, and the rest lacks a known reason. V and J calls and clone size come straight from that table; D and trimming were deduced from the DNA. The sample table contains 59,000 or so clones; only one count was recorded for around 90% of them. The ten biggest clones cover roughly 1.7% of the sample.

The data were taken from a study of blood T cell repertoires in COVID-19 (dated by TCRdb to 2018 to 2021). About the investigation overall: The collaborator samples originated in the United States, Italy and Spain and spanned the acute and convalescent phases of COVID-19. Where available, HLA class I and class II types were obtained from metadata supplied by the sample provider rather than from assay-based typing. Samples were obtained from the ongoing ImmuneRACE study (first 160 participants) and from 1,254 subjects provided by 6 global collaborators. The repertoires were released in a freely available public database meant as a resource for research on the immune response to SARS-CoV-2. The prospective study material was composed of cDNA or gDNA derived from T cells, B-cell-depleted T cells, or PBMCs. Nearly every sample came with metadata listing a de-identified subject ID, COVID-19 status, age in years and sex. Deeply sampled blood TCRbeta repertoires from subjects exposed to, actively infected with, or recovered from COVID-19 were included in the dataset.

Whole blood was collected in K2EDTA tubes by collaborating institutions according to the institutions' own protocols. For TCRbeta analysis, collaborators shipped samples as frozen whole blood, isolated PBMCs, or DNA extracted from either of those sample types. Trimming costs V 5 bases and J 3 bases, and their ends lie 14 bases apart. The germline V gene specifies SNHLY as CDR1 and FYNNEI as CDR2. The CDR3 numbers 15 residues from cysteine through phenylalanine. Just the 45-base CDR3 DNA is kept, in frame starting at base 1. Points the paper makes about the study in general: Clinical and demographic metadata were provided uncurated, with the amount varying by source and participant.

The sample consisted of peripheral blood. The rearrangement combines TRBV2 with TRBJ1-5, with a tentative D gene TRBD1 over 5 matching bases. The source of this sequence is a human donor in a cohort sampled during active COVID-19. The sequence in DNA is TGTGCCAGCAGTCAAATCGACAGCTACAATCAGCCCCAGCATTTT. The translation is CASSQIDSYNQPQHF.